The clone carrying this TCR beta chain has just a few counts. What it recognizes is unknown. The PCR ran on 60 Vbeta and 13 Jbeta primers. Source study methods: As a later analysis found, there were 82 million or so unique TCR beta chains, of which around 9.9 million were shared. TCRdb's table, derived via immunoSEQ multiplex PCR, lists solely in-frame clones and lacks some. V and J calls and clone size follow that table, whereas D and trimming were derived from the DNA. In the table there are 150,000 to 200,000 clones, roughly 85% of which are singletons. This CDR3 region has 13 residues. V was shortened by 6 bases and J by 1 base, with 9 bases between the two germline ends. The germline V gene has CDR1 SGHAT and CDR2 FQDESV (reference sequence). The sample is drawn from a study of cytomegalovirus exposure and HLA in healthy donors. Overall study findings and caveats: Specificity for CMV antigens was confirmed in vitro for three of the CMV-associated chains. Presence/absence analyses supposed approximately even sequencing depth among donors. Most TCRs appeared rarely, but some public TCRs recurred in many donors.

The specimen sequenced was PBMCs. V gene TRBV11-1 combines with J gene TRBJ1-1, with D unresolved. The sequence was collected from a man in his fifties or sixties in good health and CMV-seropositive. The CDR3 protein is CASSRRGNTEAFF. The CDR3 DNA follows: TGTGCCAGCAGTCGACGGGGGAACACTGAAGCTTTCTTT.